This TCR beta chain appears in the sequencing data of a study of CD8 T cells in ankylosing spondylitis. Trimming stripped 6 bases from V and 1 base from J, with 10 bases between. Germline V gives CDR1 SGHVS, CDR2 FNYEAQ. The CDR3 totals 13 residues. TCRdb re-called the 5' RACE reads with MiXCR, one entry per CDR3 protein. Counted here are around 150,000 distinct CDR3 sequences, 44% occurring once; the ten biggest clones make up around 15%. This clonotype appeared a few times. The sequence was collected from a male donor with ankylosing spondylitis. This rearrangement joins TRBV7-6 to TRBJ2-7; the D gene is possibly TRBD2 (6 bases). The sequenced material came from synovial fluid, either unsorted or a sorted T cell fraction (not recorded which). The CDR3 DNA reads TGTGCCAGCAGGGGGGGAGGTTCCTACGAGCAGTACTTC. It translates to CASRGGGSYEQYF.